This TCR beta chain was documented in a study of blood T cell repertoires in COVID-19. Overall study: Samples representing acute and convalescent COVID-19 were sourced from the United States, Italy and Spain. In each case, the material was cDNA or gDNA derived from T cells, B-cell-depleted T cells, or PBMCs.

The CDR3 runs 15 residues. The V end was cut by 2 bases, the J end by 5 bases, with 13 bases between. The germline gives CDR1 LGHDT, CDR2 YNNKEL (reference sequence). TCRdb's copy holds only in-frame clones and misses some; the assay was immunoSEQ multiplex PCR. Of 9,500 to 10,000 clones detected, roughly three quarters appear once; the ten largest clones hold over 20%. The sample consisted of peripheral blood. This clonotype was sampled from a man aged 55 to 70 with active COVID-19. This rearrangement joins TRBV3-1 (or the pseudogene TRBV3-2) to TRBJ2-1, with a weak D call TRBD1 (5 bases). The CDR3 loop reads CASSQSSREDNEQFF. As DNA, the CDR3 is TGTGCCAGCAGCCAATCATCCAGGGAAGACAATGAGCAGTTCTTC.